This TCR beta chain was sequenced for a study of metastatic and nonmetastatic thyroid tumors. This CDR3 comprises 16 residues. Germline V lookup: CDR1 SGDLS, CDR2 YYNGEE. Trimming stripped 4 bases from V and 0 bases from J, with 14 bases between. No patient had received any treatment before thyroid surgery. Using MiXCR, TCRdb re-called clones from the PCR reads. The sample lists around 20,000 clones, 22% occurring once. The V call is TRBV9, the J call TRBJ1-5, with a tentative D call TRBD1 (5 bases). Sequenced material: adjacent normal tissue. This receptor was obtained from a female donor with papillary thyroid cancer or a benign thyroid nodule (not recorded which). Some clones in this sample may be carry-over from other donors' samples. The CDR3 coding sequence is TGTGCCAGCAGCTCTCACCCCAGGGTTAGCAATCAGCCCCAGCATTTT. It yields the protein CASSSHPRVSNQPQHF.